The subject of this entry is one T cell receptor beta chain. TCRdb independently ran MiXCR on the PCR reads; one entry per CDR3 protein. The sample lists about 9,600 distinct CDR3 sequences, roughly three fifths occurring once. The data are from a study of tumor-infiltrating lymphocytes in oesophageal squamous cell carcinoma. CDR1 is SGHTA, CDR2 FQGTGA, per germline. The CDR3 runs 15 residues. The chain joins TRBV7-3 to TRBJ2-3, with 8 nucleotides matching TRBD2. The closer fit of TRBJ2-1 to the DNA end suggests the J call may be wrong. The sample taken for sequencing was esophageal tumor tissue. The source is a male donor with esophageal squamous cell carcinoma. The CDR3 DNA reads as TGTGCCAGCAGCTTAATGACGGGAGGGCCGGGTGAGCAGTTCTTC. Translated, it gives CASSLMTGGPGEQFF.